Listed below are T cell receptor beta chains from one sample, sequenced in a study of beta chain features in type 1 diabetes. The repertoire was sequenced with immunoSEQ multiplex PCR; TCRdb's copy has only in-frame clones and lacks some. The sample lists about 280,000 clones, about 15% occurring once. Material for sequencing was naive CD4+ T cells from blood. These receptors originate from a man in his late teens or twenties with type 1 diabetes. Both conserved end residues are part of each CDR3. The order of the fields is J gene, D gene, V gene, clone size, CDR3 protein, CDR3 DNA. D genes are given only for firm matches. Rows give clone size only sometimes, using once, few, many, or a class for an expanded clone.

TRBJ2-5 - TRBV4-3 - CASSQGWQGGETQYF TGCGCCAGCAGCCAAGGCTGGCAGGGAGGAGAGACCCAGTACTTC
TRBJ2-2 TRBD1 TRBV9 - CASSPRGRTGELFF TGTGCCAGCAGCCCCAGGGGGCGCACCGGGGAGCTGTTTTTT
TRBJ1-2 - TRBV9 - CASSSGSGGNVGYTF TGTGCCAGCAGCTCGGGATCGGGGGGCAACGTTGGCTACACCTTC
TRBJ2-1 TRBD2 TRBV7-2 - CASSPTRLAGGYNEQFF TGTGCCAGCAGCCCAACCCGACTAGCGGGGGGCTACAATGAGCAGTTCTTC
TRBJ2-7 - TRBV7-2 - CASRPGGGPSYEQYF TGTGCCAGCAGACCGGGCGGGGGCCCCTCCTACGAGCAGTACTTC
TRBJ1-5 - TRBV28 - CASSTRPWTVSNQPQHF TGTGCCAGCAGCACAAGGCCCTGGACAGTTAGCAATCAGCCCCAGCATTTT
TRBJ2-7 - TRBV15 - CATSRDKPEEEQYF TGTGCCACCAGCAGAGATAAGCCCGAGGAAGAGCAGTACTTC
TRBJ2-5 TRBD2 TRBV5-1 - CASSLGTSRKQETQYF TGCGCCAGCAGCTTGGGGACTAGCCGTAAACAAGAGACCCAGTACTTC
TRBJ1-2 - TRBV4-3 few CASSLGPGFYGYTF TGCGCCAGCAGCCTTGGACCGGGATTCTATGGCTACACCTTC
TRBJ2-3 - TRBV28 - CASSLEGRDTQYF TGTGCCAGCAGCCTGGAGGGACGAGATACGCAGTATTTT
TRBJ2-3 TRBD2 TRBV30 - CASTLGGRLSTDTQYF TGTGCCTCAACCCTGGGGGGGAGGCTAAGCACAGATACGCAGTATTTT
TRBJ2-5 - TRBV9 once CASSVDHRVGTQYF TGTGCCAGCAGCGTAGATCACAGGGTGGGGACCCAGTACTTC
TRBJ2-1 - TRBV6-5 few CASRRPGSNEQFF TGTGCCAGCAGGCGCCCAGGGTCCAATGAGCAGTTCTTC
TRBJ2-1 - TRBV9 - CASSGGGTEQFF TGTGCCAGCAGCGGGGGGGGGACAGAGCAGTTCTTC
TRBJ2-1 - TRBV10-3 few CAISGDWNEQFF TGTGCCATCAGTGGGGACTGGAATGAGCAGTTCTTC
TRBJ1-3 - TRBV4-3 - CASSQDVGAGNTIYF TGCGCCAGCAGCCAAGATGTCGGGGCTGGAAACACCATATATTTT
TRBJ2-2 - TRBV7-6 once CASSPQGGTGELFF TGTGCCAGCAGCCCCCAGGGAGGCACCGGGGAGCTGTTTTTT
TRBJ2-3 TRBD2 TRBV30 few CAWATGLAGHTDTQYF TGTGCCTGGGCTACGGGCCTAGCGGGCCACACAGATACGCAGTATTTT
TRBJ1-2 - TRBV7-9 - CASSEDSYGYTF TGTGCCAGCAGCGAAGACAGCTATGGCTACACCTTC
TRBJ1-1 - TRBV7-9 - CASSLSPQGRAFF TGTGCCAGCAGCTTAAGCCCCCAGGGGAGAGCTTTCTTT
TRBJ2-3 TRBD2 TRBV4-2 - CASSQTSGHPDTQYF TGTGCCAGCAGCCAGACTAGCGGGCACCCAGATACGCAGTATTTT
TRBJ2-3 - TRBV7-6 - CASSQSSGARHTQYF TGTGCCAGCAGCCAGTCAAGTGGGGCCAGGCATACGCAGTATTTT
TRBJ2-3 TRBD2 TRBV4-1 - CASSQGPLRGKREGPDTQYF TGCGCCAGCAGCCAAGGACCCTTACGAGGGAAGCGGGAGGGCCCAGATACGCAGTATTTT
TRBJ2-5 TRBD2 TRBV28 - CASSLGLLAGVQETQYF TGTGCCAGCAGTTTAGGTTTGCTAGCGGGAGTACAAGAGACCCAGTACTTC
TRBJ1-1 - TRBV27 - CASSFRREVTEAFF TGTGCCAGCAGTTTTAGGAGGGAGGTCACTGAAGCTTTCTTT
TRBJ2-7 - TRBV5-6 few CASSYTRVSHEQYF TGTGCCAGCAGCTACACACGGGTATCCCACGAGCAGTACTTC
TRBJ2-3 TRBD2 TRBV7-2 - CASSLGGLAGYKNTQYF TGTGCCAGCAGCTTAGGTGGTCTAGCGGGATATAAGAATACGCAGTATTTT
TRBJ2-7 - TRBV2 - CASNPWGSGYEQYF TGTGCCAGCAACCCCTGGGGTAGCGGCTACGAGCAGTACTTC
TRBJ1-4 TRBD1 TRBV19 - CASRNRGGITNEKLFF TGTGCCAGTAGGAACAGGGGAGGAATAACTAATGAAAAACTGTTTTTT
TRBJ2-7 - TRBV5-4 few CASSSPQGGGAVYEQYF TGTGCCAGCAGCTCGCCCCAAGGCGGGGGCGCGGTTTACGAGCAGTACTTC
TRBJ1-3 - TRBV11-2 few CASSSGLAGNTIYF TGTGCCAGCAGCTCGGGACTAGCTGGAAACACCATATATTTT
TRBJ1-2 - TRBV7-8 - CASRNMGRNGYTF TGTGCCAGCAGAAATATGGGCAGGAATGGCTACACCTTC
TRBJ1-2 - TRBV7-9 - CASSLVSEGYTF TGTGCCAGCAGCTTAGTATCCGAGGGCTACACCTTC
TRBJ2-7 - TRBV5-1 few CASSLDFSSYEQYF TGCGCCAGCAGCTTGGACTTTAGCTCCTACGAGCAGTACTTC
TRBJ2-7 - TRBV11-2 few CASSLASQGTYEQYF TGTGCCAGCAGCTTAGCTAGCCAGGGGACCTACGAGCAGTACTTC
TRBJ2-7 - TRBV7-2 - CASSPTLMRARYF TGTGCCAGCAGCCCTACACTTATGAGGGCGCGGTACTTC
TRBJ2-7 - TRBV6-5 few CASSPPGGYEQYF TGTGCCAGCAGCCCACCCGGGGGCTACGAGCAGTACTTC
TRBJ2-1 - TRBV30 few CAWSPLGEQFF TGTGCCTGGAGTCCTCTCGGTGAGCAGTTCTTC
TRBJ2-6 - TRBV2 few CASHRESGANVLTF TGTGCCAGCCACAGGGAGTCTGGGGCCAACGTCCTGACTTTC
TRBJ1-5 TRBD1 TRBV19 - CASSPQGGYSNQPQHF TGTGCCAGTAGTCCCCAGGGGGGATATAGCAATCAGCCCCAGCATTTT
TRBJ2-5 - TRBV18 few CASSPTDWDQETQYF TGTGCCAGCTCACCCACCGACTGGGACCAAGAGACCCAGTACTTC
TRBJ2-7 TRBD1 TRBV30 - CAWSAGQGAYEQYF TGTGCCTGGAGTGCCGGACAGGGGGCTTACGAGCAGTACTTC
TRBJ1-1 - TRBV30 few CAWSVSIEAFF TGTGCCTGGAGTGTTTCCATTGAAGCTTTCTTT
TRBJ1-2 TRBD1 TRBV4-3 - CASSQGTGTGVNYGYTF TGCGCCAGCAGCCAAGGGACCGGGACAGGGGTCAACTATGGCTACACCTTC
TRBJ1-1 TRBD1 TRBV27 few CASSLFPGTGNTEAFF TGTGCCAGCAGTTTATTCCCGGGGACAGGGAACACTGAAGCTTTCTTT
TRBJ1-5 - TRBV28 - CASSLVRLRHIDNQPQHF TGTGCCAGCAGTTTGGTAAGGCTCAGACATATCGACAATCAGCCCCAGCATTTT
TRBJ2-6 - TRBV10-3 - CAISAVTGFTGANVLTF TGTGCCATCAGCGCAGTCACAGGGTTTACTGGGGCCAACGTCCTGACTTTC
TRBJ1-2 TRBD1 TRBV7-9 few CASSFTGDGYTF TGTGCCAGCAGCTTTACAGGGGACGGCTACACCTTC
TRBJ2-3 - TRBV18 - CASSPMAGTDTQYF TGTGCCAGCTCACCTATGGCGGGCACAGATACGCAGTATTTT
TRBJ1-3 - TRBV2 few CASSEMGPSSGNTIYF TGTGCCAGCAGTGAGATGGGGCCCTCCTCTGGAAACACCATATATTTT
TRBJ2-3 - TRBV10-3 few CAISESQSGHTQYF TGTGCCATCAGTGAATCGCAAAGCGGCCATACGCAGTATTTT